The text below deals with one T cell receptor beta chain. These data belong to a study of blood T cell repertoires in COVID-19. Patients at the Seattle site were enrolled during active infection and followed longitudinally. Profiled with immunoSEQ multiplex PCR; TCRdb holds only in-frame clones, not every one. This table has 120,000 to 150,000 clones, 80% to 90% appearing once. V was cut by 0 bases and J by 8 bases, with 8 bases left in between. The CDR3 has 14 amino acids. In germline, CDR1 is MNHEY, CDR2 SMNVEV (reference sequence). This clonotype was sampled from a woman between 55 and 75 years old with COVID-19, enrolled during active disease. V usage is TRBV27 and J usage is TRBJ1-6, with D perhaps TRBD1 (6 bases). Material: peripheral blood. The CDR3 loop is CASSLSAGDSPLHF. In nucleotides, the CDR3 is TGTGCCAGCAGTTTATCGGCAGGGGATTCACCCCTCCACTTT.